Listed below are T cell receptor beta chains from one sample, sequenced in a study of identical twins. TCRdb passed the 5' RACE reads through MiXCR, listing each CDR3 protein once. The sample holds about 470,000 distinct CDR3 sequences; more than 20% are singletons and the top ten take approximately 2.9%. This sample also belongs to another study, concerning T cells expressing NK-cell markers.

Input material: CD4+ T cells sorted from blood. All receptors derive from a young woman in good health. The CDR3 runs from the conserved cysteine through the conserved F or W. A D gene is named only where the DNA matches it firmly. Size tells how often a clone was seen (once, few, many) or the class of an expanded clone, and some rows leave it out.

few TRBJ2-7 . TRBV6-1 CASSEWSFRAGYEQYF TGTGCCAGCAGTGAATGGAGTTTCAGGGCGGGGTACGAGCAGTACTTC
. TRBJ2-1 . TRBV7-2 CASSLGRAGPEQFF TGTGCCAGCAGCTTAGGTAGGGCAGGTCCTGAGCAGTTCTTC
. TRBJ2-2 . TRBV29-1 CSVWRSNTGELFF TGCAGCGTATGGCGCTCGAACACCGGGGAGCTGTTTTTT
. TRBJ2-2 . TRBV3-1 CASGHFGDTGELFF TGTGCCAGCGGGCACTTCGGGGACACCGGGGAGCTGTTTTTT
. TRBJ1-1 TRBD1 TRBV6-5 CASSYSIGTGTEAFF TGTGCCAGCAGTTACTCGATAGGGACAGGGACCGAAGCTTTCTTT
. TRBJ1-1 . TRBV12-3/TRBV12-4 CASSPARGIEAFF TGTGCCAGCAGTCCCGCCAGGGGTATTGAAGCTTTCTTT
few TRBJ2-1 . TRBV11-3 CASSLSAPYNEQFF TGTGCCAGCAGCTTATCGGCTCCATACAATGAGCAGTTCTTC
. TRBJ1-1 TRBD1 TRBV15 CATSIRSGTGGRGTEAFF TGTGCCACCAGCATACGGTCCGGGACAGGGGGCCGGGGCACTGAAGCTTTCTTT
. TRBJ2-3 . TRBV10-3 CAIGRARTDTQYF TGTGCCATCGGGCGGGCCCGCACAGATACGCAGTATTTT
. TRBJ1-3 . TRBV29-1 CSFAGGSGNTIYF TGCAGCTTTGCCGGGGGCTCTGGAAACACCATATATTTT
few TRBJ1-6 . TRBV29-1 CSEPISLHF TGCAGCGAACCGATAAGCCTCCACTTT
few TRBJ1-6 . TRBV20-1 CSAQGIINSPLHF TGCAGTGCTCAGGGGATTATCAATTCACCCCTCCACTTT
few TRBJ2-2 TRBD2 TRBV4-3 CASSQVVAGGYTGELFF TGCGCCAGCAGCCAAGTTGTGGCGGGAGGATATACCGGGGAGCTGTTTTTT
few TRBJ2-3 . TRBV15 CATSRALRDTQYF TGTGCCACCAGCAGAGCACTCCGCGATACGCAGTATTTT
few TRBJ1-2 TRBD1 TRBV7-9 CASSPRTGDRYGYTF TGTGCCAGCAGCCCCAGGACAGGGGATCGCTATGGCTACACCTTC
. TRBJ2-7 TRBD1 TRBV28 CASSLFSGGHYEQYF TGTGCCAGCAGTTTATTTTCAGGGGGCCACTACGAGCAGTACTTC
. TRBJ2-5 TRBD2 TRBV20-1 CSALVGGAGETQYF TGCAGTGCACTGGTGGGCGGAGCGGGGGAGACCCAGTACTTC
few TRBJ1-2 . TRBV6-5 CASSYSPGSGYGYTF TGTGCCAGCAGTTACTCGCCGGGATCGGGCTATGGCTACACCTTC
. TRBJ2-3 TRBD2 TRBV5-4 CASSPSRDYDTQYF TGTGCCAGCAGCCCGAGCCGGGACTATGATACGCAGTATTTT
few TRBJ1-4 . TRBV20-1 CSARHSDEKLFF TGCAGTGCAAGGCATTCGGATGAAAAACTGTTTTTT
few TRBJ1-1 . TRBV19 CASSPLKVTHLMNTEAFF TGTGCCAGTAGTCCATTGAAGGTGACTCACCTTATGAACACTGAAGCTTTCTTT
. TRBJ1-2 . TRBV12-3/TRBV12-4 CASSLQGRIGYTF TGTGCCAGCAGTTTACAGGGGAGGATTGGCTACACCTTC
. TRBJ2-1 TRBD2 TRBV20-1 CSALTGLAGGPNEQFF TGCAGTGCCCTCACCGGGCTAGCGGGAGGGCCCAATGAGCAGTTCTTC
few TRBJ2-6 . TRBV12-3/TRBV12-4 CASSLGGSRASGANVLTF TGTGCCAGCAGTTTAGGGGGGTCGAGGGCCTCTGGGGCCAACGTCCTGACTTTC
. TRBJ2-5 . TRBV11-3 CASSSSGYQETQYF TGTGCCAGCAGCTCCTCCGGATACCAAGAGACCCAGTACTTC
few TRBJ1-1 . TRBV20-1 CSARDYLREKGVAFF TGCAGTGCTAGAGATTATCTCAGGGAGAAGGGAGTGGCTTTCTTT
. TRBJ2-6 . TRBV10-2 CASTVGGAANVLTF TGCGCCAGCACTGTCGGGGGCGCGGCCAACGTCCTGACTTTC
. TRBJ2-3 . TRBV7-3 CASSLLGGIYRGPNTQYF TGTGCCAGCAGCTTATTGGGGGGGATATACAGGGGCCCGAATACGCAGTATTTT
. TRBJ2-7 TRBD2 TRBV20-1 CSASREGHQQYF TGCAGTGCTAGCCGGGAGGGCCACCAGCAGTACTTC
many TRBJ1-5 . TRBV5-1 CASSPGRRYSNQPQHF TGCGCCAGCAGCCCGGGGCGACGGTATAGCAATCAGCCCCAGCATTTT
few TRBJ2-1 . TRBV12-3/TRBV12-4 CASSLRLNNEQFF TGTGCCAGCAGTTTACGGTTGAACAATGAGCAGTTCTTC
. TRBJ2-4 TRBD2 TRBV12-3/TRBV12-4 CASSSLAGGGGGIQYF TGTGCCAGCAGTTCTTTAGCGGGAGGTGGAGGGGGCATTCAGTACTTC
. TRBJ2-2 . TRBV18 CASSPPQGLFTGELFF TGTGCCAGCTCACCGCCACAGGGTTTGTTCACCGGGGAGCTGTTTTTT
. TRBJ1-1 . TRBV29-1 CSVENSGHTEAFF TGCAGCGTTGAAAACAGCGGACACACTGAAGCTTTCTTT
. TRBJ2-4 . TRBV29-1 CSVAVRLLAKNIQYF TGCAGCGTTGCGGTCAGGCTCCTAGCCAAAAACATTCAGTACTTC
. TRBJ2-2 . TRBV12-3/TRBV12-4 CASSLDAATGELFF TGTGCCAGCAGCTTAGACGCAGCGACCGGGGAGCTGTTTTTT
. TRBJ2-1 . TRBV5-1 CASSWRLGSEQFF TGCGCCAGCAGCTGGAGACTAGGCAGTGAGCAGTTCTTC
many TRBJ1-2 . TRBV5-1 CASSLEWGLYGYTF TGCGCCAGCAGCTTGGAGTGGGGCCTCTATGGCTACACCTTC
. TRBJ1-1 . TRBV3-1 CASSQDLGQREAFF TGTGCCAGCAGCCAAGATCTTGGCCAGCGGGAAGCTTTCTTT
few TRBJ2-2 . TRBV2 CASSDPPLTGELFF TGTGCCAGCAGTGACCCACCCCTCACCGGGGAGCTGTTTTTT
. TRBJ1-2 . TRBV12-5 CASGLEQSYTF TGTGCTAGTGGTTTGGAGCAGAGCTACACCTTC
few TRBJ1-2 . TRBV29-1 CSVLPDVGWGYTF TGCAGCGTTCTACCGGACGTAGGCTGGGGCTACACCTTC
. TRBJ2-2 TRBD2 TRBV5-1 CASSLALAGALGPGELFF TGCGCCAGCAGCTTGGCGCTAGCGGGGGCGTTGGGCCCCGGGGAGCTGTTTTTT
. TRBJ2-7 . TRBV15 CATSPMTGVYEQYF TGTGCCACCAGCCCAATGACAGGCGTCTACGAGCAGTACTTC
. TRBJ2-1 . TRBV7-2 CASSLAQGIHNEQFF TGTGCCAGCAGCTTAGCGCAGGGTATACACAATGAGCAGTTCTTC
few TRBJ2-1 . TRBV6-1 CASITPGANEQFF TGTGCCAGCATCACACCGGGCGCCAATGAGCAGTTCTTC
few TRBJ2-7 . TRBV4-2 CASSHPPGTAGPHEQYF TGTGCCAGCAGCCACCCTCCGGGGACAGCGGGGCCCCACGAGCAGTACTTC